A single T cell receptor (beta chain) is shown here with its context. Its specific antigen is unknown. Base qualities are not recorded, but no much larger clone differs from it by a single base. In the ophthalmopathy patients, disease was moderately to severely active, with a Clinical Activity Score of 3 or more, a NOSPECS grade of 4 or more, and a duration of less than 3 months. Exclusion was applied to patients with uncontrolled infections, other autoimmune diseases, pregnancy or lactation. Diagnoses were based on clinical symptoms, serum thyroxine and TRAb, thyroid ultrasound and orbital computed tomography. Ficoll-Paque density gradient centrifugation was used to isolate PBMCs from approximately 10 ml of fresh peripheral blood. Total RNA was extracted with Trizol reagent, and quality was checked on an Agilent 2100 Bioanalyzer. Taken from cysteine to phenylalanine, the CDR3 has 14 residues. Just the 42-base CDR3 DNA is kept, in frame starting at base 1. The germline V gene (reference sequence) provides CDR1 DFQATT and CDR2 SNEGSKA. V loses 5 bases of germline sequence and J loses 0 bases, and the interval between the two ends is 11 bases.

This entry is derived from a study of T cells in Graves' hyperthyroidism and ophthalmopathy (dated by TCRdb to the late 2010s). Looking at the study overall: Peripheral blood was sampled at the time of initial diagnosis, prior to any treatment. Whether ophthalmopathy could be predicted prospectively was tested in an independent validation cohort made up of approximately 19 hyperthyroidism patients plus 17 patients who later progressed to ophthalmopathy. To identify TCR V-J signatures that set the groups apart, the researchers used a discovery cohort of about a hundred patients, made up of roughly 45 with Graves' ophthalmopathy and 57 with stable Graves' hyperthyroidism. According to the paper, TCR Vbeta CDR3 sequencing was carried out on over 130 peripheral blood samples, which came from fewer than 50 ophthalmopathy, around 75 hyperthyroidism and about 17 progressor patients. After sampling, hyperthyroidism patients received methimazole starting at 30 mg daily, and ophthalmopathy patients received high-dose intravenous methylprednisolone. In addition, the study compared T-cell repertoires in thyroid tissue and in blood from roughly six Graves' hyperthyroidism patients. For training and testing, the 100 or so patients in the discovery cohort were randomly divided in a 7:3 ratio.

Amplification of TCR beta CDR3 regions was carried out from RNA transcripts. A first-round RT-PCR of the TCR CDR3 used the HTBI primer set with the Qiagen OneStep RT-PCR kit. A second multiplex PCR round built the libraries, followed by size selection and purification. The libraries were sequenced on an Illumina HiSeq2000 using paired-end 100 bp reads. As for the original processing: SOAPnuke was used to process the raw data, with reads discarded if the reads contained adapters or uncalled bases, had a mean Phred below 15, or lacked an exact constant-primer or identifier match. COPE v1.2.5 was used to merge the high-quality paired reads, and each unique nucleotide sequence was defined as a clonotype. MiTCR v1.1 was used to align clonotypes to the IMGT TRBV, TRBD and TRBJ reference segments. The analysis was restricted to V-J combinations with a frequency above 0.0001, which together covered 99% to 99.2% of the repertoires. The TCS score was defined as F50 (clonal expansion) divided by E x V (chaos), with BLOSUM62-based TCRdist calculated between CDR3 peptides within each V-J. Welch's t-statistics and random forest reduced just over 500 V-J features to roughly 13, which were used in a naive Bayes classifier (R e1071). Thyroid-blood repertoire similarity was quantified with the Morisita-Horn index. TCRdb reanalyzed the raw reads on its own, using fastp at Q25 for trimming and MiXCR for clone calling, and kept in-frame beta chains. All rows with the same CDR3 protein become a single entry with the most common DNA and genes. The V and J calls reflect TCRdb's pipeline rather than the authors' work. The sample contains approximately 34,000 distinct CDR3 sequences, around half of them found a single time. 20% to 30% of the sample belongs to the ten largest clones.

General findings and caveats noted by the study authors: Most expanded thyroid clonotypes (frequency above 0.001) were also detected in blood, suggesting blood repertoires may reflect thyroid immune responses. A model built on a 13 V-J signature distinguished ophthalmopathy from stable hyperthyroidism, reaching roughly 88% sensitivity and around 81% specificity in cross-validation and 80%/75% in testing. In validation, the model predicted progression to ophthalmopathy with approximately 71% sensitivity and 72.22% specificity, a median of 6.5 months before onset. Sample size was not statistically predetermined, and blinding of investigators to group allocation was not performed.

This sequence uses TRBV20-1 and TRBJ2-1; the D assignment is uncertain and may be TRBD1 or TRBD2, with 5 bases supporting each. Sequencing was carried out using blood. The receptor's source is a woman aged 40 to 50 with Graves' ophthalmopathy. The nucleotide sequence is TGCAGTGCTTCCGGGACCATCTCCTACAATGAGCAGTTCTTC. This is translated as CSASGTISYNEQFF.